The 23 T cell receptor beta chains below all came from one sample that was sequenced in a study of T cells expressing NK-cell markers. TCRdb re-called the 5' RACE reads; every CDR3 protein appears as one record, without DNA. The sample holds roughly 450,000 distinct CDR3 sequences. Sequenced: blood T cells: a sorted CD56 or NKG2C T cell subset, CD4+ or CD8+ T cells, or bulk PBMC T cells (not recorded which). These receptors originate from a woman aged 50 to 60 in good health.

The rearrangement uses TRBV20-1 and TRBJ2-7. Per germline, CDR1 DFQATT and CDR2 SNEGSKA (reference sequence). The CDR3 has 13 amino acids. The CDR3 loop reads CSATTLVRDEQYF.

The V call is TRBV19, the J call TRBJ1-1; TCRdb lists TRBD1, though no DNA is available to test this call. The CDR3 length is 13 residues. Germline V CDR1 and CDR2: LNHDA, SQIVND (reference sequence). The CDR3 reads CASSRQYNTEAFF.

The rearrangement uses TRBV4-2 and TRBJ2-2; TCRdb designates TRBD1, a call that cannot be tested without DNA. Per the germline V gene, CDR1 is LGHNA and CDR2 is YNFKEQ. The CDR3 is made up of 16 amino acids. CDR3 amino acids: CASSSNPGLGTGELFF.

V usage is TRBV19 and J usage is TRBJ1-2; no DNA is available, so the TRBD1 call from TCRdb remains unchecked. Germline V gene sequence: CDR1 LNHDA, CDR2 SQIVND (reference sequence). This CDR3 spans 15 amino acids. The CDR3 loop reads CASSISLTGNYGYTF.

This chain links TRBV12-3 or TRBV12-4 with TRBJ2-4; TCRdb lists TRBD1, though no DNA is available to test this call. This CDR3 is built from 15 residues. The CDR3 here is CASSLGTGTKNIQYF.

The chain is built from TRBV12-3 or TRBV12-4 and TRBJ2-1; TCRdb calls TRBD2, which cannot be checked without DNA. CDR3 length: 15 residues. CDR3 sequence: CASSLLAGGSGEQFF.

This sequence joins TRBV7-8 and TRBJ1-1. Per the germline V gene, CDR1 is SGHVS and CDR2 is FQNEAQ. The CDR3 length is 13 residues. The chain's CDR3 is CASSPRIGPEAFF.

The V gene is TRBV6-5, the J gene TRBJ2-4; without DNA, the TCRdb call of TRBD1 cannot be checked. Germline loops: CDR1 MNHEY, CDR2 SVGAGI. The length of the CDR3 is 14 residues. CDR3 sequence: CASRPSGAPVIQYF.

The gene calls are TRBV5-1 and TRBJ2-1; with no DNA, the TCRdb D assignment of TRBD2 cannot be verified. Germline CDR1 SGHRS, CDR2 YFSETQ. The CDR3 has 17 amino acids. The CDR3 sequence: CASSPIAGSSSYNEQFF.

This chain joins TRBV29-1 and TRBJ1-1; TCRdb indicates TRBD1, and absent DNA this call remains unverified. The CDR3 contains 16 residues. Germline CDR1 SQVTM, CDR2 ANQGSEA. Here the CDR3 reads CSVEGPLGSRDTEAFF. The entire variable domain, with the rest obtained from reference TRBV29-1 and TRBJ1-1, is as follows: SAVISQKPSRDICQRGTSLTIQCQVDSQVTMMFWYRQQPGQSLTLIATANQGSEATYESGFVIDKFPISRPNLTFSTLTVSNMSPEDSSIYLCSVEGPLGSRDTEAFFGQGTRLTVV.

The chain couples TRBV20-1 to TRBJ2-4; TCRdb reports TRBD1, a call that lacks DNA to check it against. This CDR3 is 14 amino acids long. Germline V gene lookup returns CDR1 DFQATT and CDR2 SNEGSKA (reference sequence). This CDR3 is CSAQDRGTRNIQYF.

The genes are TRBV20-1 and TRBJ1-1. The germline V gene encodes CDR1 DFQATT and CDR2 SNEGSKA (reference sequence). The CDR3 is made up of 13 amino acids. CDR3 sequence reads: CSAVAAVNTEAFF.

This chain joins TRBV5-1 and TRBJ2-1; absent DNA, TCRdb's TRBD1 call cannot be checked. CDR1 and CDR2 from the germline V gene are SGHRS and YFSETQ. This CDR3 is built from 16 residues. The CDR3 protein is CASTPPGKISHNEQFF.

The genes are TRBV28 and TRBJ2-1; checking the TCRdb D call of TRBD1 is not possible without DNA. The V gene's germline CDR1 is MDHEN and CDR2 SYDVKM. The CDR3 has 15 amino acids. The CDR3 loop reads CASSLTGSKGDEQFF.

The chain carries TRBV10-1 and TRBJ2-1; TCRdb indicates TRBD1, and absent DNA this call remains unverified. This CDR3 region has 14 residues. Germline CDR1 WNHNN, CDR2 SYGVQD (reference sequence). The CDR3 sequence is CASSDPGVSDEQFF.

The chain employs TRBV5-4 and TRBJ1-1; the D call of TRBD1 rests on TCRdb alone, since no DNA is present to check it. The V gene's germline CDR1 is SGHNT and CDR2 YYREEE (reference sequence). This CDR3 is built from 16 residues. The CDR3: CASSVRQGRGNTEAFF.

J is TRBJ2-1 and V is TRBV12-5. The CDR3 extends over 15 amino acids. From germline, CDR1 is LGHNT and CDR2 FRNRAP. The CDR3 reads CASGLVLASENEQFF.

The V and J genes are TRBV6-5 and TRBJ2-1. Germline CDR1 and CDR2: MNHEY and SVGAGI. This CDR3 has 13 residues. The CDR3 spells CASSYLTSSEQFF.

The chain's CDR3 is CASSLADLLAKNIQYF. The chain combines TRBV12-3 or TRBV12-4 with TRBJ2-4. CDR3 length equals 16 residues.

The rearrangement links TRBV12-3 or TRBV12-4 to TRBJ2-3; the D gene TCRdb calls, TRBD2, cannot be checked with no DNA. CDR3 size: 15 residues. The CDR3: CASSLMTGGPYTQYF.

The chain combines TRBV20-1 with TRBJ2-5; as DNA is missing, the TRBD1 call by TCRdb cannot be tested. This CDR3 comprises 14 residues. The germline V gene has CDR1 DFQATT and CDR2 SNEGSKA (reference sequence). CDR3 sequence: CTVGGTGGRETQYF.

CDR3: CASSPRGRDRVFYNEQFF. The chain links TRBV9 to TRBJ2-1; TCRdb calls TRBD1, which cannot be checked without DNA. CDR1 is SGDLS and CDR2 is YYNGEE in the germline V gene. The CDR3 is 18 residues long.

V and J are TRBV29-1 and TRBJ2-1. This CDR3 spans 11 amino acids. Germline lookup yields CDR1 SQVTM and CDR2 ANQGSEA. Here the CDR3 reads CSVGAYNEQFF.